This TCR beta chain was recorded in a study of blood T cells in healthy people across ages. Study-level background: Capture by template switching was about one barcoded beta molecule per two T cells.

The study, taken as a whole, reports: Getting older went along with TCR beta diversity per million T cells dropping roughly linearly.

Points on this clonotype: Its antigen is unknown.

A J-beta primer mix and a sample-barcoded 5' primer were used in a second PCR of roughly 6 to 11 cycles. Unique molecular identifiers of 12 random nucleotides labeled each cDNA. TCRdb fed the 5' RACE reads into MiXCR, producing one record per CDR3 protein. The data show 1,300,000 or so distinct CDR3 sequences, roughly 60% seen once. Specimen: blood. The sequence was collected from a man aged 18 to 30 in good health.

Here the CDR3 DNA reads TGCAGTGCGGAACGGGGTGAGCAGTTCTTC. This gives the protein CSAERGEQFF. V gene TRBV20-1 combines with J gene TRBJ2-1, with D possibly TRBD2 on 5 matching bases. Germline-derived CDR1 and CDR2 are DFQATT and SNEGSKA (reference sequence). Trimming pared 6 bases from V and 9 bases from J, leaving 9 bases between. This CDR3 comprises 10 residues.